This passage covers 19 T cell receptor beta chains from one sample sequenced in a study of T-cell memory formation after mild COVID-19 (dated by TCRdb to about 2021). Receptor amplification or capture employed 5' RACE. Sequencer: Illumina NovaSeq 6000. TCRdb redid the processing of the public reads, applying fastp at Q25 and MiXCR, and retained in-frame beta chains. Rows with a matching CDR3 protein are joined into one entry that keeps the most common DNA and genes. For this sample there are approximately 480,000 distinct CDR3 sequences; about 20% appear just once. The ten largest clones add up to roughly an eighth of the sample. Sequenced sample: PBMCs or a T cell subset sorted from them (not recorded which). The origin of the receptors is an adult woman who had mild COVID-19 (a few samples of this study predate the infection). The sample titles of this study are shuffled in the database, so cell type and time point are left out; the donor was told from shared clones.

The chain carries TRBV21-1 and TRBJ1-5. TRBV21-1 is reported as a pseudogene. There are 14 residues in the CDR3. CDR3 loop: CASSRTGLCQPQHF. The CDR3, as DNA: TGTGCCAGCAGCAGGACAGGGCTTTGCCAGCCCCAGCATTTT.

The chain carries TRBV13 and TRBJ2-6; TRBD2 might be the D (6 bases). Trimming removed 6 bases from V and 4 bases from J, with 22 bases in between. The CDR3 extends over 18 amino acids. CDR1 and CDR2 from the germline V gene are PRHDT and FYEKMQ (reference sequence). In DNA form, the CDR3 reads TGTGCCAGCAGTCTCCCCGGCCACCCGGCGGGAGGGGCCAACGTCCTGACTTTC. Amino acids: CASSLPGHPAGGANVLTF. Drawing the rest from reference TRBV13 and TRBJ2-6, the complete variable domain is AAGVIQSPRHLIKEKRETATLKCYPIPRHDTVYWYQQGPGQDPQFLISFYEKMQSDKGSIPDRFSAQQFSDYHSELNMSSLELGDSALYFCASSLPGHPAGGANVLTFGAGSRLTVL.

This clonotype was detected ten times or more. The rearrangement links TRBV7-2 to TRBJ2-5; 11 nucleotides agree with TRBD2. After removal of 3 bases from V and 5 bases from J, the junction contained 8 bases not matched to a gene. Germline CDR1 and CDR2: SGHTA and FQGNSA. This CDR3 comprises 16 residues. The CDR3 coding sequence is TGTGCCAGCAGCTTTCACGGACTAGCGGGCTGGGAGACCCAGTACTTC. Its protein product is CASSFHGLAGWETQYF. Looking up the rest from reference TRBV7-2 and TRBJ2-5 gives the full variable domain: GAGVSQSPSNKVTEKGKDVELRCDPISGHTALYWYRQSLGQGLEFLIYFQGNSAPDKSGLPSDRFSAERTGGSVSTLTIQRTQQEDSAVYLCASSFHGLAGWETQYFGPGTRLLVL.

This clonotype was detected only a few times. The J gene is TRBJ1-2, the V gene TRBV6-5, with no clear D. Trimming pared 2 bases from V and 6 bases from J, leaving 10 bases between. The CDR3 contains 13 residues. The germline V gene has CDR1 MNHEY and CDR2 SVGAGI. CDR3 in DNA: TGTGCCAGCAGTTACGGGTATCCTGATGGCTACACCTTC. Protein: CASSYGYPDGYTF.

V is TRBV12-3 or TRBV12-4 and J is TRBJ1-5, with unresolved D. V was shortened by 7 bases and J by 6 bases, with 16 bases between the two germline ends. There are 14 residues in the CDR3. In nucleotides, the CDR3 is TGTGCCAGCACCCCGAGACGAGGGAGTCAGCCCCAGCATTTT. This sequence encodes CASTPRRGSQPQHF.

This clonotype was counted ten times or more. V gene TRBV12-3 or TRBV12-4 combines with J gene TRBJ1-5; D call uncertain. Trimming pared 3 bases from V and 7 bases from J, leaving 4 bases between. The CDR3 contains 11 residues. CDR3 DNA sequence: TGTGCCAGCAGTTTGGGACAGCCCCAGCATTTT. Translating it yields CASSLGQPQHF.

This clonotype turned up a few times. The chain joins TRBV2 to TRBJ2-7; 8 nucleotides line up with TRBD1. Germline lookup yields CDR1 SNHLY and CDR2 FYNNEI. J lost 4 bases, V lost 5 bases, and 7 bases had no gene match. There are 14 residues in the CDR3. The CDR3 nucleotides read TGTGCCAGCAGTAAAGAGACAGGGGATTACGAGCAGTACTTC. It encodes CASSKETGDYEQYF. Based on the CDR3 plus reference TRBV2 and TRBJ2-7, the full variable domain is EPEVTQTPSHQVTQMGQEVILRCVPISNHLYFYWYRQILGQKVEFLVSFYNNEISEKSEIFDDQFSVERPDGSNFTLKIRSTKLEDSAMYFCASSKETGDYEQYFGPGTRLTVT.

This clonotype was seen repeatedly, ten times or more. V is TRBV5-1 and J is TRBJ2-7; TRBD2 agrees at 8 bases. V dropped 7 bases and J dropped 3; count of bases not matched to a gene: 9. The CDR3 totals 14 residues. Germline CDR1 and CDR2: SGHRS and YFSETQ. For the CDR3, the DNA is TGCGCCAGCCGCCCTGTAGCGGGGCTCTACGAGCAGTACTTC. Amino acid sequence: CASRPVAGLYEQYF. Looking up the rest from reference TRBV5-1 and TRBJ2-7 gives the full variable domain: KAGVTQTPRYLIKTRGQQVTLSCSPISGHRSVSWYQQTPGQGLQFLFEYFSETQRNKGNFPGRFSGRQFSNSRSEMNVSTLELGDSALYLCASRPVAGLYEQYFGPGTRLTVT.

CDR3 region: CASSYSNREFSRELFF. CDR3 sequence (DNA): TGTGCCAGCAGTTACTCGAACAGGGAATTTAGCCGGGAGCTGTTTTTT. The genes are TRBV6-2 or TRBV6-3 and TRBJ2-2, with a weak D call TRBD1 (6 bases). V was cut by 0 bases and J by 9 bases, with 17 bases left in between. In germline, CDR1 is MNHEY, CDR2 SVGEGT. The CDR3 is made up of 16 amino acids.

The V gene is TRBV7-9, the J gene TRBJ2-2, with 14 bases matching TRBD2. The CDR3 has 16 amino acids. V was clipped by 4 bases and J by 5 bases; unmatched bases: 3. Germline V gives CDR1 SEHNR, CDR2 FQNEAQ (reference sequence). The CDR3 region is CASSSGTSGSTGELFF. The CDR3 coding sequence is TGTGCCAGCAGCTCCGGGACTAGCGGGAGTACCGGGGAGCTGTTTTTT.

The gene calls are TRBV2 and TRBJ1-1; D remains ambiguous. CDR3 length: 14 residues. Germline V gives CDR1 SNHLY, CDR2 FYNNEI. V was pared by 6 bases and J by 1 base, with 12 bases between. CDR3 amino acids: CASSAGNPNTEAFF. The CDR3 DNA is TGTGCCAGCAGCGCCGGGAATCCGAACACTGAAGCTTTCTTT.

This clonotype was counted a few times. The genes are TRBV30 and TRBJ1-5, with D unclear. Germline lookup yields CDR1 GTSNPN and CDR2 SVGIG (reference sequence). The V end was cut by 0 bases, the J end by 1 base, with 7 bases between. The CDR3 extends over 14 amino acids. CDR3 DNA: TGTGCCTGGAGTGTAGGCATCAGCAATCAGCCCCAGCATTTT. Amino acid sequence: CAWSVGISNQPQHF.

The V call is TRBV12-3 or TRBV12-4, the J call TRBJ1-4, with D hard to call. The V end lost 5 bases, the J end lost 5 bases, and 15 bases lay between the germline ends. The CDR3 has 15 residues. The CDR3 DNA reads as TGTGCCAGCAGTCCACGTCGTAGTCCAAATGAAAAACTGTTTTTT. It specifies CASSPRRSPNEKLFF.

This clonotype was seen a few times. The genes are TRBV27 and TRBJ2-7; 8 nucleotides match TRBD2. Germline V gives CDR1 MNHEY, CDR2 SMNVEV (reference sequence). This CDR3 contains 16 residues. Germline trimming cut 4 bases from V and 6 bases from J; bases unmatched to any gene: 14. CDR3 region: CASSWQSSGSLGEQYF. In nucleotides, the CDR3 is TGTGCCAGCAGTTGGCAATCCAGCGGGAGTCTGGGCGAGCAGTACTTC.

The sample holds a few counts of this clonotype. The genes are TRBV20-1 and TRBJ2-1, with 7 bases that match TRBD1. This CDR3 is built from 15 residues. V was clipped by 0 bases and J by 7 bases; unmatched bases: 9. Germline CDR1 and CDR2: DFQATT and SNEGSKA (reference sequence). CDR3 residues: CSAREVRGRWNEQFF. The CDR3 DNA sequence: TGCAGTGCTAGAGAGGTGAGGGGGCGCTGGAATGAGCAGTTCTTC.

This clonotype was detected a few times. J is TRBJ1-2 and V is TRBV7-3, with TRBD1 matching 8 bases. The CDR3 is 13 residues long. CDR1 and CDR2 (germline): SGHTA, FQGTGA. J lost 8 bases, V lost 2 bases, and 4 bases had no gene match. CDR3 in amino acids: CASSLWTGYGYTF. Here the CDR3 DNA reads TGTGCCAGCAGCTTATGGACAGGGTACGGCTACACCTTC. The variable domain in full, with the rest retrieved from reference TRBV7-3 and TRBJ1-2, is GAGVSQTPSNKVTEKGKYVELRCDPISGHTALYWYRQSLGQGPEFLIYFQGTGAADDSGLPNDRFFAVRPEGSVSTLKIQRTERGDSAVYLCASSLWTGYGYTFGSGTRLTVV.

The genes are TRBV15 and TRBJ1-1, with D unclear. The CDR3 is 14 residues long. Trimming took off 0 bases at V and 6 bases at J, with 11 bases between the two ends. Germline assignment: CDR1 LNHNV and CDR2 YYDKDF (reference sequence). This CDR3 is CATSRESRGSEAFF. In nucleotides, the CDR3 is TGTGCCACCAGCAGAGAGTCGCGAGGCTCTGAAGCTTTCTTT.

The CDR3 sequence is CASSSDVATQYF. CDR3 DNA sequence: TGTGCCAGCAGCTCCGACGTCGCTACGCAGTATTTT. This rearrangement joins TRBV5-4 to TRBJ2-3; no clear D gene. The V end was cut by 3 bases, the J end by 8 bases, with 10 bases between. CDR1 and CDR2 (germline): SGHNT, YYREEE (reference sequence). The CDR3 sequence is 12 residues long.

The rearrangement uses TRBV20-1 and TRBJ2-7, with 10 bases matching TRBD2. The CDR3 contains 14 residues. Looked up from germline, CDR1 is DFQATT and CDR2 is SNEGSKA (reference sequence). The V gene end was trimmed by 3 bases and the J gene end by 3 bases; junction bases not matched to a gene: 5. CDR3 protein: CSASPASGGYEQYF. The DNA of the CDR3 is TGCAGTGCTAGTCCGGCTAGCGGGGGCTACGAGCAGTACTTC.